The 24 T cell receptor beta chains in this list originate from one sample, sequenced in a study of shared T cell receptors in the human thymus. The table came from immunoSEQ multiplex PCR; TCRdb's copy has only in-frame clones and leaves some out. The repertoire holds over 450,000 clones, with about 84% as singletons. The same sample was also used in a study of human thymus T cells.

Sequencing was performed on thymocytes. The receptor set was obtained from a boy less than two years old with a congenital heart defect.

V is TRBV4-2 and J is TRBJ1-3; TRBD1 might be the D (6 bases). Germline assignment: CDR1 LGHNA and CDR2 YNFKEQ. Trimming shortened V by 3 bases and J by 2 bases, and 26 bases separated the two germline ends. CDR3 length: 20 residues. The CDR3 loop reads CASSHPGAEEEGGPGNTIYF. The CDR3 nucleotides are TGTGCCAGCAGCCACCCGGGGGCCGAAGAGGAGGGGGGGCCTGGAAACACCATATATTTT.

This clone was seen a handful of times. This chain connects TRBV21-1 to TRBJ1-5. TRBV21-1 is a pseudogene locus. This CDR3 region has 11 residues. CDR3 nucleotide sequence: TGTGCCCAAGCAATGTATCAGCCCCAGCATTTT. This encodes CAQAMYQPQHF.

The genes are TRBV18 and TRBJ2-7; 7 bases are a match to TRBD2. The V segment lost 10 bases and the J segment 2 bases; nucleotides outside the gene matches: 14. The CDR3 contains 15 residues. Germline V lookup: CDR1 KGHSH, CDR2 LQKENI. The CDR3 DNA sequence: TGTGCCACCTCCCCCCTAGCGGTGAAAGCCTACGAGCAGTACTTC. Translated: CATSPLAVKAYEQYF.

The V gene is TRBV4-2, the J gene TRBJ2-1; D is unclear. Trimming cost V 0 bases and J 5 bases, with 8 bases left between them. Germline-derived CDR1 and CDR2 are LGHNA and YNFKEQ. The CDR3 contains 14 residues. The CDR3 reads CASSQDRYNNEQFF. CDR3 in DNA: TGTGCCAGCAGCCAAGATCGTTACAACAATGAGCAGTTCTTC.

The CDR3 reads CASSPRAPSPHDYNEQFF. In nucleotides, the CDR3 is TGTGCCAGCTCACCACGGGCTCCGTCACCCCACGACTACAATGAGCAGTTCTTC. The chain carries TRBV18 and TRBJ2-1; D not certain. With 1 base removed from V and 3 bases from J, the gap between germline ends came to 19 bases. Germline values: CDR1 KGHSH, CDR2 LQKENI. The CDR3 runs to 18 residues.

The chain is built from TRBV2 and TRBJ1-1; TRBD1 matches 8 bases. Germline V gene sequence: CDR1 SNHLY, CDR2 FYNNEI. V lost 8 bases, J lost 11 bases, and 10 bases stayed unmatched. The length of the CDR3 is 12 residues. CDR3 loop: CASSDRVRSAFF. The DNA for the CDR3 is TGTGCCAGCTCGGACAGGGTTCGGTCTGCTTTCTTT.

The chain has TRBV4-3 and TRBJ2-1, with TRBD2 identical over 13 bases. The CDR3 spans 17 residues. Germline V gives CDR1 LGHNA, CDR2 YSLEER. The V and J ends lost 1 base and 1 base, in that order; junction bases with no gene match: 1. The CDR3 loop is CASSQGTSGSSYNEQFF. The CDR3 bases are TGCGCCAGCAGCCAAGGGACTAGCGGGAGTTCCTACAATGAGCAGTTCTTC.

In this sample, this clone turned up once. The J gene is TRBJ1-5, the V gene TRBV9; weak D call: TRBD1 (6 bases). The germline V and J ends were trimmed by 4 bases and 3 bases, with 14 bases remaining between them. The CDR3 consists of 15 residues. CDR1 and CDR2 from the germline V gene are SGDLS and YYNGEE. CDR3 sequence reads: CASSSRQETNQPQHF. The CDR3 region has the DNA TGTGCCAGCAGCTCACGACAGGAGACCAATCAGCCCCAGCATTTT.

CDR3 DNA: TGTGCCAGCAGCCAAGAAAGTACAGGGGGGCCCTACGAGCAGTACTTC. This gives the protein CASSQESTGGPYEQYF. The chain uses TRBV4-2 and TRBJ2-7; 8 bases align to TRBD1. V was pared by 0 bases and J by 2 bases, with 6 bases of the junction left unmatched. The CDR3 extends over 16 amino acids. Germline lookup yields CDR1 LGHNA and CDR2 YNFKEQ.

With regard to this clone: Other DNA sequences within the sample encode an identical CDR3. The rearrangement uses TRBV5-1 and TRBJ2-1; 10 bases align to TRBD2. The CDR3 consists of 15 residues. Germline V CDR1 and CDR2: SGHRS, YFSETQ. V lost 2 bases and J lost 3; bases outside the gene matches: 2. The CDR3 sequence: CASSLGLADYNEQFF. The DNA for the CDR3 is TGCGCCAGCAGCTTAGGACTAGCGGACTACAATGAGCAGTTCTTC. Looking up the rest from reference TRBV5-1 and TRBJ2-1 gives the full variable domain: KAGVTQTPRYLIKTRGQQVTLSCSPISGHRSVSWYQQTPGQGLQFLFEYFSETQRNKGNFPGRFSGRQFSNSRSEMNVSTLELGDSALYLCASSLGLADYNEQFFGPGTRLTVL.

The gene calls are TRBV2 and TRBJ2-1; possible D gene TRBD2, 6 bases. The CDR3 contains 12 residues. Germline CDR1 SNHLY, CDR2 FYNNEI. V dropped 8 bases and J dropped 6 bases, with 11 bases sitting between them. The CDR3 nucleotides read TGTGCCAGCTCGGCTAGCGCCAATGAGCAGTTCTTC. Its translation: CASSASANEQFF.

The chain is built from TRBV29-1 and TRBJ1-2; D uncertain. Trimming took off 7 bases at V and 2 bases at J, with 17 bases between the two ends. This CDR3 spans 14 amino acids. Germline V gives CDR1 SQVTM, CDR2 ANQGSEA. The CDR3 is CSGTAPTDNYGYTF. DNA of the CDR3: TGCAGCGGCACTGCCCCCACAGACAACTATGGCTACACCTTC.

J is TRBJ1-1 and V is TRBV4-1; D perhaps matches TRBD1 (5 bases). Germline V gene lookup returns CDR1 MGHRA and CDR2 YSYEKL. The ends were cut back, 0 bases at V and 4 bases at J, with 9 bases in the middle. This CDR3 comprises 14 residues. The CDR3 region is CASSQDGQGTEAFF. CDR3 DNA: TGCGCCAGCAGCCAAGATGGCCAGGGCACTGAAGCTTTCTTT.

This chain uses TRBV28 with TRBJ2-5, with TRBD1 as a possible D gene (5 bases). The germline V and J ends were trimmed by 5 bases and 3 bases, with 16 bases remaining between them. Germline V gene data show CDR1 as MDHEN and CDR2 as SYDVKM. The CDR3 is 15 amino acids. CDR3 nucleotide sequence: TGTGCCAGCAGTAGACGACAGCCGCTTAAAGAGACCCAGTACTTC. Amino acid sequence: CASSRRQPLKETQYF.

This clone was counted between two and nine times. The gene calls are TRBV28 and TRBJ1-3; D is perhaps TRBD1 (6 bases). The CDR3 has 15 amino acids. The V gene's germline CDR1 is MDHEN and CDR2 SYDVKM. The V and J ends lost 5 bases and 4 bases respectively, with 15 bases between them. The CDR3 DNA reads TGTGCCAGCAGTAAACAGGGTCTTTCCGGAAACACCATATATTTT. Amino acid sequence: CASSKQGLSGNTIYF.

The DNA for the CDR3 is TGTGCCAGCAGCTTAGGGGCAGGGGGCCTTAGCAATCAGCCCCAGCATTTT. The encoded protein is CASSLGAGGLSNQPQHF. The chain employs TRBV11-2 and TRBJ1-5, with 8 positions matching TRBD1. Germline V gene lookup returns CDR1 SGHAT and CDR2 FQNNGV. The CDR3 consists of 17 residues. With V trimmed by 1 base and J by 0 bases, 5 bases remained unmatched.

V is TRBV2 and J is TRBJ2-7; TRBD2 aligns across 14 bases. This CDR3 is 19 amino acids long. Per the germline V gene, CDR1 is SNHLY and CDR2 is FYNNEI. With V trimmed by 7 bases and J by 0 bases, 14 bases remained unmatched. The CDR3 spells CASINLGLAGALASYEQYF. The CDR3 DNA reads as TGTGCCAGCATTAACCTGGGACTAGCGGGAGCCCTTGCCTCCTACGAGCAGTACTTC.

Details on this clone: This specimen includes other DNA sequences encoding the same CDR3. V gene TRBV6-5 combines with J gene TRBJ2-1; 9 bases are a match to TRBD2. V gave up 6 bases and J gave up 4 bases; unmatched junction bases: 7. The CDR3 is made up of 15 amino acids. CDR1 MNHEY and CDR2 SVGAGI come from the germline V gene. In nucleotides, the CDR3 is TGTGCCAGCAGCGCGACTAGCGGAGCATACAATGAGCAGTTCTTC. As protein: CASSATSGAYNEQFF.

The genes are TRBV7-2 and TRBJ2-7, with 11 bases identical to TRBD1. Per the germline V gene, CDR1 is SGHTA and CDR2 is FQGNSA. V dropped 4 bases and J dropped 5; count of bases not matched to a gene: 4. CDR3 length: 14 residues. CDR3 coding DNA: TGTGCCAGCAGCTCCCCGGACAGGGGGCACGAGCAGTACTTC. It codes for CASSSPDRGHEQYF.

The V call is TRBV4-1, the J call TRBJ2-3, with 14 bases fitting TRBD2. Germline V gene data show CDR1 as MGHRA and CDR2 as YSYEKL. This CDR3 has 16 amino acids. The ends lost 4 bases at V and 7 bases at J; junction bases unmatched: 7. The chain's CDR3 is CASSPGTSGSVNTQYF. CDR3 sequence (DNA): TGCGCCAGCAGCCCGGGGACTAGCGGGAGCGTAAATACGCAGTATTTT.

V usage is TRBV15 and J usage is TRBJ2-7, with D possibly matching TRBD2 (5 bases). CDR1 LNHNV and CDR2 YYDKDF come from the germline V gene (reference sequence). The CDR3 loop spans 15 amino acids. The germline V and J ends were trimmed by 4 bases and 4 bases, with 17 bases remaining between them. CDR3 amino acids: CATSTGYRRNYEQYF. The CDR3 DNA reads TGTGCCACCAGCACTGGGTATAGGAGGAATTACGAGCAGTACTTC.

V is TRBV6-4 and J is TRBJ2-4; 9 nucleotides agree with TRBD2. Germline assignment: CDR1 MRHNA and CDR2 SNTAGT. The CDR3 is made up of 17 amino acids. V dropped 7 bases and J dropped 3; count of bases not matched to a gene: 13. For the CDR3, the DNA is TGTGCCAGCAATCTAGGGGATAGCGGGAGTAACAAAAACATTCAGTACTTC. Protein sequence: CASNLGDSGSNKNIQYF.

CDR3 region: CATSRPGQGMAKNIQYF. The DNA of the CDR3 is TGTGCCACCAGCAGGCCGGGACAGGGAATGGCCAAAAACATTCAGTACTTC. The gene calls are TRBV15 and TRBJ2-4; TRBD1 aligns across 9 bases. In germline, CDR1 is LNHNV, CDR2 YYDKDF (reference sequence). The CDR3 is 17 residues long. After removal of 3 bases from V and 1 base from J, the junction contained 7 bases not matched to a gene.

Here the CDR3 reads CASSRDRGPYNEQFF. For the CDR3, the DNA is TGTGCCAGCAGCCGGGACAGGGGGCCCTACAATGAGCAGTTCTTC. This sequence joins TRBV28 and TRBJ2-1, with 12 bases aligning to TRBD1. J was trimmed by 2 bases and V by 6 bases; bases with no gene match: 2. CDR1 is MDHEN, CDR2 SYDVKM, per germline. The CDR3 contains 15 residues.